This T cell receptor (beta chain) was recovered during a study of CD8 T cells in Susac syndrome. RNA was extracted with the RNeasy kit, and a quantity of roughly 0.45 to 1 ug was reverse transcribed using random hexamers. TCRdb reanalysed the immunoSEQ multiplex PCR reads using MiXCR and keeps one entry per CDR3 protein. Here the sample spans about 110,000 distinct CDR3 sequences, around 94% being singletons. V shed 5 bases, J shed 6 bases, and the junction held 0 bases outside the gene matches. This CDR3 region has 13 residues. CDR1 is LNHDA, CDR2 SQIVND, per germline (reference sequence). The chain recombines TRBV19 with TRBJ2-1; 11 bases fit TRBD1. The source material was CD8+ T cells from PBMCs. The sequence came from a human donor with Susac syndrome. The CDR3 DNA follows: TGTGCCAGTAGTGGGACAGGGGGCAATGAGCAGTTCTTC. The encoded protein is CASSGTGGNEQFF. The variable domain in full, completed from reference TRBV19 and TRBJ2-1, reads DGGITQSPKYLFRKEGQNVTLSCEQNLNHDAMYWYRQDPGQGLRLIYYSQIVNDFQKGDIAEGYSVSREKKESFPLTVTSAQKNPTAFYLCASSGTGGNEQFFGPGTRLTVL.